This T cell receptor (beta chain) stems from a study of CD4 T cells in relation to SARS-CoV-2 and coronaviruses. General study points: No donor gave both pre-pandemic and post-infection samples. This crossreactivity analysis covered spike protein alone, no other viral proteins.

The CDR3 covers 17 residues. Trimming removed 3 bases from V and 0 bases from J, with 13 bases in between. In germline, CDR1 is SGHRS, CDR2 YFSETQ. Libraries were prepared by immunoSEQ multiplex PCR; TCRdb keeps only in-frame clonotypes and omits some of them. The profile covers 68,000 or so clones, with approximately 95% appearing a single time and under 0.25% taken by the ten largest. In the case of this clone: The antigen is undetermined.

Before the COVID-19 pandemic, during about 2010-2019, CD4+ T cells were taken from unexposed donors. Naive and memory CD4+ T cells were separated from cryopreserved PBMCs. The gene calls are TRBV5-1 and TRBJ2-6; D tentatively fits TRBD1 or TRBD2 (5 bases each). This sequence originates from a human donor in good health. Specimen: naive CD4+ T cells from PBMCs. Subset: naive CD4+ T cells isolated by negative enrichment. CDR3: CASSSGTDSSGANVLTF. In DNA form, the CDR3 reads TGCGCCAGCAGCTCCGGGACGGATAGCTCTGGGGCCAACGTCCTGACTTTC.